Listed here are 30 T cell receptor beta chains from one sample, sequenced in a study of T cells in Graves' hyperthyroidism and ophthalmopathy. The TCR beta CDR3 regions underwent amplification using RNA transcripts as the source. In the first-round RT-PCR of the TCR CDR3, the HTBI primer set was used. TCRdb re-called the multiplex PCR reads through MiXCR, storing one row per CDR3 protein. Of more than 350,000 distinct CDR3 sequences listed, about 16% are singletons. The sample was blood. The source of these receptors is a woman aged 55-75 years with Graves' ophthalmopathy.

The V gene is TRBV12-3 or TRBV12-4, the J gene TRBJ1-2; TRBD1 might be the D (6 bases). Trimming left V 4 bases short and J 6 bases short, with 6 bases between. CDR3 length: 11 residues. CDR3 DNA: TGTGCCAGCAGTTCAGGGGATGGCTACACCTTC. Residues: CASSSGDGYTF.

The V and J genes are TRBV7-6 and TRBJ1-4, with 10 bases lining up with TRBD1. This CDR3 has 20 residues. CDR1 and CDR2 (germline): SGHVS, FNYEAQ. V lost 2 bases and J lost 3; bases outside the gene matches: 15. The CDR3 loop is CASSLKSLGTGVRSNEKLFF. In DNA, the CDR3 is TGTGCCAGCAGCTTAAAGAGCCTCGGGACAGGGGTGCGCTCTAATGAAAAACTGTTTTTT.

This clonotype was recorded many times. The chain joins TRBV20-1 to TRBJ2-3; 9 bases line up with TRBD2. CDR1 is DFQATT, CDR2 SNEGSKA, per germline (reference sequence). The CDR3 length is 17 residues. Losses at the gene ends were 1 base for V and 3 bases for J; bases not matched to a gene: 11. The CDR3 DNA reads as TGCAGTGCTAGAGTGGCGGGAGGGCCAGGCGGGACAGATACGCAGTATTTT. It translates to CSARVAGGPGGTDTQYF.

This clonotype was picked up a small number of times. The chain employs TRBV5-1 and TRBJ1-4, with D hard to call. Germline V CDR1 and CDR2: SGHRS, YFSETQ. The CDR3 is 16 amino acids. V lost 4 bases to trimming and J lost 8 bases, with 21 bases between them. The CDR3, as DNA: TGCGCCAGCAGCCCAGCCTCGTCAGGCCTCTCGGAAAAACTGTTTTTT. Its translation: CASSPASSGLSEKLFF.

This clonotype was counted at least ten times. The CDR3 is CASSPLPGETQYF. The CDR3 DNA reads TGTGCCAGCTCACCACTGCCTGGGGAGACCCAGTACTTC. V is TRBV18 and J is TRBJ2-5; D remains ambiguous. Germline assignment: CDR1 KGHSH and CDR2 LQKENI. Trimming took 1 base from V and 5 from J, leaving 8 bases between them. This CDR3 is built from 13 residues.

The chain couples TRBV6-1 to TRBJ2-3; 11 bases match TRBD2. This CDR3 contains 15 residues. V was pared by 7 bases and J by 6 bases, with 9 bases of the junction left unmatched. Germline V CDR1 and CDR2: MNHNS, SASEGT. The CDR3 loop reads CASKYSGRALDTQYF. CDR3 nucleotides: TGTGCCAGCAAATATAGCGGGAGGGCCTTGGATACGCAGTATTTT.

Details on this clonotype: A much larger clone lies one base from this, so it may be a read error. The V gene is TRBV5-1, the J gene TRBJ1-4; 10 nucleotides line up with TRBD1. CDR3 length: 15 amino acids. Germline lookup yields CDR1 SGHRS and CDR2 YFSETQ. The CDR3 sequence is CASSYRTGGNEKLVF. The CDR3 nucleotides read TGCGCCAGCAGCTACCGGACAGGGGGAAATGAAAAACTGGTTTTT.

This clonotype was observed at least ten times. The genes are TRBV11-2 and TRBJ2-7; D ambiguous. CDR3 size: 11 residues. The V end lost 4 bases, the J end lost 4 bases, and 5 bases lay between the germline ends. CDR1 and CDR2 (germline): SGHAT, FQNNGV. Here the CDR3 reads CASSSKYEQYF. CDR3 nucleotide sequence: TGTGCCAGCAGCTCAAAGTACGAGCAGTACTTC.

This clonotype was seen many times. The V gene is TRBV2, the J gene TRBJ2-3; TRBD2 matches at 10 bases. The CDR3 sequence is 17 residues long. CDR1 is SNHLY and CDR2 is FYNNEI in the germline V gene. V was pared by 0 bases and J by 4 bases, with 7 bases of the junction left unmatched. As DNA, the CDR3 is TGTGCCAGCAGTGAAGCCACTAGCGGGATGTCAGCAGATACGCAGTATTTT. Its protein product is CASSEATSGMSADTQYF.

This clonotype was recorded many times. This chain uses TRBV12-3 or TRBV12-4 with TRBJ2-1; D remains unclear. Trimming shortened V by 6 bases and J by 5 bases, and 11 bases separated the two germline ends. The CDR3 totals 13 residues. CDR3 DNA sequence: TGTGCCAGCAGGTGGATCGCGGACAATGAGCAGTTCTTC. Its protein is CASRWIADNEQFF.

This clonotype was detected only a few times. This chain links TRBV7-9 with TRBJ2-7; D remains ambiguous. Germline V lookup: CDR1 SEHNR, CDR2 FQNEAQ (reference sequence). V was shortened by 5 bases and J by 6 bases, with 11 bases between the two germline ends. The CDR3 runs to 12 residues. CDR3 sequence reads: CASSPREVEQYF. Written as DNA, the CDR3 is TGTGCCAGCAGCCCCAGAGAGGTCGAGCAGTACTTC. Filled out from reference TRBV7-9 and TRBJ2-7, the complete variable domain reads DTGVSQNPRHKITKRGQNVTFRCDPISEHNRLYWYRQTLGQGPEFLTYFQNEAQLEKSRLLSDRFSAERPKGSFSTLEIQRTEQGDSAMYLCASSPREVEQYFGPGTRLTVT.

This clonotype came up many times. This sequence joins TRBV12-3 or TRBV12-4 and TRBJ1-1; no firm D call. CDR3 length: 13 residues. The V end lost 7 bases, the J end lost 3 bases, and 12 bases lay between the germline ends. CDR3 sequence (DNA): TGTGCCAGCACCCCAGCGGTCTACACTGAAGCTTTCTTT. It yields the protein CASTPAVYTEAFF.

The chain links TRBV24-1 to TRBJ2-7, with TRBD2 matching over 13 bases. The V segment lost 5 bases and the J segment 6 bases; nucleotides outside the gene matches: 3. The germline V gene has CDR1 KGHDR and CDR2 SFDVKD. The CDR3 runs 14 residues. The CDR3 sequence: CATSVGLAGAEQYF. CDR3 DNA sequence: TGTGCCACCAGTGTCGGACTAGCGGGAGCCGAGCAGTACTTC.

Note on this clonotype: This sequence may be a read error, since a much larger clone differs from it by one base. The chain combines TRBV5-1 with TRBJ1-3; perhaps TRBD1 as D (6 bases). The CDR3 loop spans 14 amino acids. Germline values: CDR1 SGHRS, CDR2 YFSETQ. The CDR3 DNA reads TGCGCCAGCAGCTCAACAGGGACCGGAAGCACCATATATTTT. Its translation: CASSSTGTGSTIYF.

The chain has TRBV7-9 and TRBJ1-3; TRBD1 is a possible D gene (5 bases). The germline gives CDR1 SEHNR, CDR2 FQNEAQ (reference sequence). The V and J ends lost 5 bases and 4 bases respectively, with 15 bases between them. The CDR3 is made up of 15 amino acids. As DNA, the CDR3 is TGTGCCAGCAGCCCCCGGGGCCAGGCAGGAAACACCATATATTTT. This encodes CASSPRGQAGNTIYF.

This clonotype was seen repeatedly, ten times or more. The chain is built from TRBV2 and TRBJ2-3, with unresolved D. The CDR3 covers 13 residues. Trimming shortened V by 7 bases and J by 4 bases, and 12 bases separated the two germline ends. Germline V gene lookup returns CDR1 SNHLY and CDR2 FYNNEI. This CDR3 reads CASTRLDADTQYF. In nucleotides, the CDR3 is TGTGCCAGCACCCGCCTGGACGCAGATACGCAGTATTTT.

This clonotype was counted ten times or more. The chain couples TRBV11-2 to TRBJ1-1; a weak D match, TRBD1 (6 bases). The germline gives CDR1 SGHAT, CDR2 FQNNGV. Deletions cut 5 bases from V and 2 bases from J, with 15 bases between. The CDR3 runs 15 residues. Written as DNA, the CDR3 is TGTGCCAGCAGCCCACCAGGGACACCAAACACTGAAGCTTTCTTT. Its translation: CASSPPGTPNTEAFF.

The table lists this clonotype with many counts. The chain recombines TRBV12-5 with TRBJ2-1; 7 bases line up with TRBD1. CDR3 length equals 15 residues. The germline V gene has CDR1 LGHNT and CDR2 FRNRAP. V dropped 6 bases and J dropped 7; count of bases not matched to a gene: 12. CDR3 region: CASGPGTVKLNEQFF. CDR3 bases: TGTGCTAGTGGCCCCGGGACAGTAAAGCTAAATGAGCAGTTCTTC.

J is TRBJ2-3 and V is TRBV10-3; D is ambiguous. Germline values: CDR1 ENHRY, CDR2 SYGVKD. The V end was cut by 7 bases, the J end by 6 bases, with 8 bases between. The CDR3 contains 11 residues. CDR3 bases: TGTGCCATCACGAATGAGGATACGCAGTATTTT. Protein: CAITNEDTQYF.

This rearrangement joins TRBV6-2 or TRBV6-3 to TRBJ2-3, with D tentatively TRBD1 (6 bases). Trimming took 5 bases from V and 0 from J, leaving 15 bases between them. The germline V gene encodes CDR1 MNHEY and CDR2 SVGEGT. The length of the CDR3 is 16 residues. The CDR3 reads CASSHRTASSTDTQYF. The CDR3 DNA sequence: TGTGCCAGCAGTCACCGGACAGCCTCTAGCACAGATACGCAGTATTTT.

Only one count was recorded for this clonotype. A read error may be the cause here, since a much bigger clone is one base away. The rearrangement joins TRBV12-3 or TRBV12-4 to TRBJ2-7, with 10 bases identical to TRBD2. This CDR3 is 13 amino acids long. DNA for the CDR3: TGTGCTTCCGGACTAGCGGACTCCTACAAGCAGTACTTC. Its protein product is CASGLADSYKQYF.

As concerns this clonotype: A much larger clone differs by one base, so this may be a read error. V is TRBV7-2 and J is TRBJ1-3; 7 bases line up with TRBD1. Germline V lookup: CDR1 SGHTA, CDR2 FQGNSA. The CDR3 covers 16 residues. The CDR3 nucleotides are TGTGCCAGCATCTTAGGGGGCGGCCCCTCTGGAAACACCATATATTTT. This sequence encodes CASILGGGPSGNTIYF.

This clonotype has at least ten counts. V and J are TRBV27 and TRBJ2-1; 8 bases align to TRBD2. The CDR3 is 14 residues long. The V and J ends lost 5 bases and 7 bases, in that order; junction bases with no gene match: 7. CDR1 MNHEY and CDR2 SMNVEV come from the germline V gene (reference sequence). Here the CDR3 DNA reads TGTGCCAGCAGTGTGAGCGGGAGCGGTAATGAGCAGTTCTTC. Translation: CASSVSGSGNEQFF.

This clonotype was observed many times. The chain is built from TRBV20-1 and TRBJ2-3; D is undetermined. Trimming shortened V by 3 bases and J by 4 bases, and 17 bases separated the two germline ends. Germline lookup yields CDR1 DFQATT and CDR2 SNEGSKA (reference sequence). The CDR3 extends over 15 amino acids. DNA for the CDR3: TGCAGTGCTAGTCTCAGCGCGCCTACCCCAGATACGCAGTATTTT. Translating it yields CSASLSAPTPDTQYF.

The chain has TRBV14 and TRBJ1-4; possible D gene TRBD1, 6 bases. This CDR3 comprises 13 residues. The V gene's germline CDR1 is SGHDN and CDR2 FVKESK. Trimming pared 0 bases from V and 11 bases from J, leaving 10 bases between. Here the CDR3 reads CASSQDQGQKLFF. The CDR3 DNA reads as TGTGCCAGCAGCCAAGATCAGGGGCAGAAACTGTTTTTT.

This clonotype was seen at least ten times. The chain joins TRBV11-2 to TRBJ2-7, with TRBD2 identical over 7 bases. There are 13 residues in the CDR3. The V gene's germline CDR1 is SGHAT and CDR2 FQNNGV. Unmatched junction bases numbered 6, after V lost 5 bases and J lost 5 bases. The CDR3 loop is CASSLRTRDEQYF. As DNA, the CDR3 is TGTGCCAGCAGCCTCCGGACTAGGGACGAGCAGTACTTC.

The chain carries TRBV24-1 and TRBJ2-1; D is undetermined. This CDR3 is 15 amino acids long. Trimming cost V 7 bases and J 6 bases, with 18 bases left between them. Germline loops: CDR1 KGHDR, CDR2 SFDVKD. The CDR3, as DNA: TGTGCCACCAGCGCCGGACCGGCAGGCATCAATGAGCAGTTCTTC. Translating gives CATSAGPAGINEQFF.

In its sample, this clonotype was seen a few times. The chain couples TRBV20-1 to TRBJ2-1; D remains ambiguous. This CDR3 has 14 amino acids. From germline, CDR1 is DFQATT and CDR2 SNEGSKA (reference sequence). V was shortened by 5 bases and J by 3 bases, with 14 bases between the two germline ends. The CDR3 bases are TGCAGTGCTCGATCTAGGGTAGACTACAATGAGCAGTTCTTC. Translation gives CSARSRVDYNEQFF.

The sample holds many counts of this clonotype. The genes are TRBV7-8 and TRBJ1-6; D not certain. V lost 3 bases and J lost 7, with 10 bases in between. In germline, CDR1 is SGHVS, CDR2 FQNEAQ. The CDR3 loop spans 14 amino acids. In nucleotides, the CDR3 is TGTGCCAGCAGCTTCAGAACGGCGAATTCACCCCTCCACTTT. Translating it yields CASSFRTANSPLHF.

This clonotype was counted ten times or more. The gene calls are TRBV28 and TRBJ1-2; tentative D call: TRBD1 (6 bases). Germline CDR1 and CDR2: MDHEN and SYDVKM. This CDR3 contains 13 residues. V was clipped by 6 bases and J by 4 bases, with 12 bases between them. In nucleotides, the CDR3 is TGTGCCAGCAGAAAACAGGGTGCCTATGGCTACACCTTC. Protein: CASRKQGAYGYTF.